This T cell receptor beta chain was recorded in a study of T cell changes during pregnancy in multiple sclerosis (dated by TCRdb to between 2017 and 2020). Background for the entire study: Changes in the T cell repertoire over the course of pregnancy were examined in this study in women with multiple sclerosis.

CDR1 and CDR2 are read off the germline V gene as SGHRS and YFSETQ. The CDR3 holds 11 amino acids from the cysteine to the phenylalanine. Only the CDR3 part of the read is kept: 33 bases, read in frame from the first base. Cut back by 6 bases and 3 bases, the V and J ends lie 3 bases apart. Library creation used the immunoSEQ multiplex PCR assay. The immuneACCESS repertoire file appears here via TCRdb, limited to in-frame rearrangements. These files lack a portion of the clones; in checked studies, under half of the deficit traces to unresolved V genes, and the cause of the others is not known. For this sample the table gives about 59,000 clones, of which about 93% were detected only once. Roughly 2.7% of the sample is held by the ten biggest clonotypes. This clone was observed a handful of times. Its antigen is unknown. Nothing much larger sits one base from this clone, and base qualities are not available.

This chain is built from TRBV5-1 and TRBJ2-2; the D gene assignment is ambiguous. This sequence was found in a female donor with multiple sclerosis, enrolled in a pregnancy study. The specimen comprised CD8+ T cells from peripheral blood mononuclear cells, sampled in the third trimester of pregnancy. The sequenced DNA is TGCGCCAGCACCGACACCGGGGAGCTGTTTTTT. The translation is CASTDTGELFF.